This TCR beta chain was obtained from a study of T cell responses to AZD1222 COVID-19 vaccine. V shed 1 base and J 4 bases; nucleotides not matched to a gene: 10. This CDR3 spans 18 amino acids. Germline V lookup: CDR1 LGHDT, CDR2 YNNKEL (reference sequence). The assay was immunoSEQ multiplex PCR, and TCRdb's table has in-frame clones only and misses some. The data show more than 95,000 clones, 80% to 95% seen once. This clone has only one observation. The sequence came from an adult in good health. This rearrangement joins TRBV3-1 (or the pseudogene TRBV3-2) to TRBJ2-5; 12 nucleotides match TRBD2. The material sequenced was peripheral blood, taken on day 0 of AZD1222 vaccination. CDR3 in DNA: TGTGCCAGCAGCCAAGTTTTCGTGGAACTAGCGGGAGGAGAGACCCAGTACTTC. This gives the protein CASSQVFVELAGGETQYF.